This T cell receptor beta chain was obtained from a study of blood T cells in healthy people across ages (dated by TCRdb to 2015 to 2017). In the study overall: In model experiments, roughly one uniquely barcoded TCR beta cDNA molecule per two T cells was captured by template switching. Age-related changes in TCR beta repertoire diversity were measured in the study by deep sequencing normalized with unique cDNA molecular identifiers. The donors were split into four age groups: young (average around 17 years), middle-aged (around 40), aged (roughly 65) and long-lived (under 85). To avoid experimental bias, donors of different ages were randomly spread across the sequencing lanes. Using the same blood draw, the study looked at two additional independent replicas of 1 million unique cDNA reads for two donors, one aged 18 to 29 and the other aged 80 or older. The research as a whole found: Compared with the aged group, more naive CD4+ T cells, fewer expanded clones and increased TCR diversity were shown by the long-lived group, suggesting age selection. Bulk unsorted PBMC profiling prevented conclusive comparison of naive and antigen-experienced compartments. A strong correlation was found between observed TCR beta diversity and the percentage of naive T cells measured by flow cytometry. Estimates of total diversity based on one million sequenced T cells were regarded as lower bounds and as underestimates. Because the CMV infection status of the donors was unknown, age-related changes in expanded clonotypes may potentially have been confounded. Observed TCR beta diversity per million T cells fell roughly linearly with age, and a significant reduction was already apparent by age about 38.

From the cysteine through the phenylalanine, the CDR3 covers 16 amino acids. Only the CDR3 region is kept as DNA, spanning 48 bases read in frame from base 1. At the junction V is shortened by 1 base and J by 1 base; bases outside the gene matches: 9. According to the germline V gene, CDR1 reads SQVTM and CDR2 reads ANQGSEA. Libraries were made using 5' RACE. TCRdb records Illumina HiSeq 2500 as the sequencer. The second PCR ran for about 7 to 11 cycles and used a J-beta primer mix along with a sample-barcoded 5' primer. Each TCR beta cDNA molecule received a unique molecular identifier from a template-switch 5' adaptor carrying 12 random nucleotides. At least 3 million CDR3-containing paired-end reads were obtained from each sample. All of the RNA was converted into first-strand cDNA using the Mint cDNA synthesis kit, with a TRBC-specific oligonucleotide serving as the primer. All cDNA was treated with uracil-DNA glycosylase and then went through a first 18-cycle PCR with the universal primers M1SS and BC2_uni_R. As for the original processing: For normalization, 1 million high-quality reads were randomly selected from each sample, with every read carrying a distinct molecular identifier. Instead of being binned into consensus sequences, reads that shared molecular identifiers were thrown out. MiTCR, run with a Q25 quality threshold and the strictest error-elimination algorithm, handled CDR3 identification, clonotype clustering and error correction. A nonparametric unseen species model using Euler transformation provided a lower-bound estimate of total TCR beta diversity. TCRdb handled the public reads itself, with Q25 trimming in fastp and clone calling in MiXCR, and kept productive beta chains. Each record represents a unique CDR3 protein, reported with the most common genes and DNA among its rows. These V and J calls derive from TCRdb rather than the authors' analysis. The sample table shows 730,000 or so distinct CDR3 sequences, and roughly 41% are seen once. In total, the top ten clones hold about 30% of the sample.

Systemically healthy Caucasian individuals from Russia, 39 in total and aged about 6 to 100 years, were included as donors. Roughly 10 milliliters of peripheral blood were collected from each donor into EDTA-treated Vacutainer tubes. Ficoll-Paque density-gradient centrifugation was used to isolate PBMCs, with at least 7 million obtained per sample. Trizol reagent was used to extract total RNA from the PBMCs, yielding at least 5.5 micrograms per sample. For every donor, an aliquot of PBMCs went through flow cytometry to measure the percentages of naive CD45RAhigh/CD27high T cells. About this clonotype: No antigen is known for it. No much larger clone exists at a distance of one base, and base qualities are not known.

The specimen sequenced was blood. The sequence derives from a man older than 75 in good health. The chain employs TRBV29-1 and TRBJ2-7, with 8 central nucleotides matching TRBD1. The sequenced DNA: TGCAGCGTTGAAGGAGAAGCAGGGGGCGAGTCCTACGAGCAGTACTTC. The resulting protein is CSVEGEAGGESYEQYF.